This T cell receptor beta chain derives from a study of T-cell memory formation after mild COVID-19. About the study: TCR clusters were mostly confined to one donor each.

Per germline, CDR1 LNHNV and CDR2 YYDKDF (reference sequence). This CDR3 contains 19 residues. With V trimmed by 0 bases and J by 5 bases, 18 bases remained unmatched. MiXCR, run by TCRdb on the 5' RACE reads, gives a single entry per CDR3 protein. The data contain approximately 180,000 distinct CDR3 sequences, roughly 17% of them seen just once; the ten biggest clones take up about 2.1%. V and J are TRBV15 and TRBJ2-5; 7 bases line up with TRBD2. The sample was PBMCs or a T cell subset sorted from them (not recorded which). The sequence was obtained from an adult woman who had mild COVID-19 (a few samples of this study predate the infection). Cell type and time point are not known. CDR3 sequence (DNA): TGTGCCACCAGCAGAGACCCCCCTAGGAGTAGCGGGTTGGCGGAGACCCAGTACTTC. The encoded protein is CATSRDPPRSSGLAETQYF.